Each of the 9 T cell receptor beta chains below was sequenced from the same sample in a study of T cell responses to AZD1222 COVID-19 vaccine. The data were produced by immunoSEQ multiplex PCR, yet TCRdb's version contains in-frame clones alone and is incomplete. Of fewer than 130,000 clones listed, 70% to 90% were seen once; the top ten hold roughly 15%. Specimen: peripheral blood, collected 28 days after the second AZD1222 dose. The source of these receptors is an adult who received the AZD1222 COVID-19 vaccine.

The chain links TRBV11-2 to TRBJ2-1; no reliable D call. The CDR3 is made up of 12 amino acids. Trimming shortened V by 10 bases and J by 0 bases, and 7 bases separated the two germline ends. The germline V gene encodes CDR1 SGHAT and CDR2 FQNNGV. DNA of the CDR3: TGTGCCACCGGAAGCTCCTACAATGAGCAGTTCTTC. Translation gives CATGSSYNEQFF.

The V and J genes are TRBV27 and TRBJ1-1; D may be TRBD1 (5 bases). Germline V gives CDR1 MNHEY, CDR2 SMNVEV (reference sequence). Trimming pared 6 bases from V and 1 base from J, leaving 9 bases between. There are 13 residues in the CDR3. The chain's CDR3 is CASRVGQNTEAFF. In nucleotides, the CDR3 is TGTGCCAGCAGGGTTGGACAGAACACTGAAGCTTTCTTT.

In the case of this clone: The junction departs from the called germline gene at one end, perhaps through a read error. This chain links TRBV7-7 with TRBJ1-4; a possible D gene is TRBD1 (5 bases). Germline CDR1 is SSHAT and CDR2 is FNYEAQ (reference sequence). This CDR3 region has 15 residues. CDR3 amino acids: CASSPLPGVGEKLFF. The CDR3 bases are TGTGCTAGCAGCCCCTTGCCGGGGGTGGGCGAAAAACTGTTTTTT.

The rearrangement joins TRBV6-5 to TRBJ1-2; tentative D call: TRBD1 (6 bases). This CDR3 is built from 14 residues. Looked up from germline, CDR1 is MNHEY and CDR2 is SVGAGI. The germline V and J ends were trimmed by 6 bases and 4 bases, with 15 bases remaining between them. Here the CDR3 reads CASRNTGKAYGYTF. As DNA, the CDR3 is TGTGCCAGCAGAAATACAGGGAAGGCCTATGGCTACACCTTC.

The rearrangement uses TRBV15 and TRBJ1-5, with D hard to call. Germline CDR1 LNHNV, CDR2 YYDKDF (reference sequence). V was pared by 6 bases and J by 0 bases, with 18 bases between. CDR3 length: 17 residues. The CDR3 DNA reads TGTGCCACCAGTCGGGAGAATAACCTATATAGCAATCAGCCCCAGCATTTT. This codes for CATSRENNLYSNQPQHF. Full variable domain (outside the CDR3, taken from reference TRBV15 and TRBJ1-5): DAMVIQNPRYQVTQFGKPVTLSCSQTLNHNVMYWYQQKSSQAPKLLFHYYDKDFNNEADTPDNFQSRRPNTSFCFLDIRSPGLGDTAMYLCATSRENNLYSNQPQHFGDGTRLSIL.

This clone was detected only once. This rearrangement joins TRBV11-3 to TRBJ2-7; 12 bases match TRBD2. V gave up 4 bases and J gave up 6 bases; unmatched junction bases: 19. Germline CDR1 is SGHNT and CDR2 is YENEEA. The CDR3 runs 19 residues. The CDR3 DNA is TGTGCCAGCAGCTCCTCGAACAGGGTGACTAGCGGGGGTTTAGGCGAGCAGTACTTC. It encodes CASSSSNRVTSGGLGEQYF.

This chain's CDR3 is CASTSGYGGAAEAFF. DNA of the CDR3: TGTGCCAGCACCTCGGGTTACGGGGGCGCCGCGGAAGCTTTCTTT. J is TRBJ1-1 and V is TRBV7-9; TRBD1 might be the D (6 bases). Per germline, CDR1 SEHNR and CDR2 FQNEAQ (reference sequence). V shed 7 bases and J shed 8 bases, with 23 bases lying between them. CDR3 size: 15 residues.

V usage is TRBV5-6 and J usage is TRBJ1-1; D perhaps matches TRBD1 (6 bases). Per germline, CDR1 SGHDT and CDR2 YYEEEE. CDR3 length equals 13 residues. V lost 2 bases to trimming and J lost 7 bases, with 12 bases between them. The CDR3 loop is CASSFGGAGEAFF. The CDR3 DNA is TGTGCCAGCAGCTTTGGGGGGGCTGGTGAAGCTTTCTTT.

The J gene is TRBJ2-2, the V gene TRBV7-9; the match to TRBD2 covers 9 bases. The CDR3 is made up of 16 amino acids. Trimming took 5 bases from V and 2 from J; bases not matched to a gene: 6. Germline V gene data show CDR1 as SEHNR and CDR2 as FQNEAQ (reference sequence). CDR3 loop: CASSVSGGPNTGELFF. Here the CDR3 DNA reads TGTGCCAGCAGCGTAAGCGGGGGGCCCAACACCGGGGAGCTGTTTTTT.